This TCR beta chain is drawn from a study of cytomegalovirus exposure and HLA in healthy donors (dated by TCRdb to about 2017). Study-level background: An earlier analysis of roughly 610 of the donors reported about 260 Gb of sequence data and some 110 million unique TCR beta sequences obtained from 150 million to 200 million T cells. An early release covering roughly 640 HLA-typed donors comprised about 290 gigabases of sequencing data and approximately 85 million unique TCR sequences. The genetic ancestry cluster associated with self-reported Caucasian donors included roughly 84% of the 300 to 450 genotyped donors. The study was designed to test whether signatures of past pathogen exposure could be identified by cataloging public T cell receptors. The study profiled the T cell repertoires of under 700 subjects by immunosequencing and related them to cytomegalovirus serostatus. Along with the approximately 650-subject first cohort, a separate validation cohort of 120 different subjects was used. To predict cytomegalovirus infection status, the study combined high-throughput TCR immunosequencing, statistical association of individual TCRs with disease status, and machine learning. A later analysis re-analyzed previously published TCR beta repertoires from 550 to 700 donors and added high-resolution HLA genotyping to study TCR occurrence patterns. Rather than drawing on any new phenotypic data, the later analysis identified candidate immune exposures from TCR beta sequences and the way those sequences occurred across donors. An earlier analysis of around 580 of the donors used high-throughput TCR beta sequencing to judge whether each TCR beta V gene segment behaved as functional or pseudogenic. Donor age, sex, ethnicity and CMV serostatus were collected together with the repertoire data. A later genetic analysis used genome-wide SNP genotypes for 398 of the 666 donors, treating that subset as a discovery cohort. Every discovery cohort repertoire had been produced on one sequencing platform. HLA typing covered class I and class II loci at four-digit resolution. Typing coverage varied by locus: roughly 629-630 donors for A, B, C, DRB1 and DQB1; around 560 for DQA1; nearly 610 for DPA1; around 490 for DPB1. Four to six DR-DQ haplotypes were handled as single units for association and clustering, since linkage in the cohort was strong. Across roughly 420 genotyped donors of the cohort, an average of approximately 240,000 unique TCR beta nucleotide sequences per donor were sequenced, and 15% to 20% of those sequences were non-productive. The study at large found these results: Because counts were too low, roughly 17 rarely observed V segments, including chromosome 9 orphons, were left out of the earlier analysis of over 550 of the donors. The presence/absence analyses assumed that sequencing depth was roughly uniform across donors, and that assumption may not be true. Strong co-occurrence of HLA alleles, especially DR and DQ, made assigning TCR associations to individual alleles difficult. In a later analysis, HLA-associated TCR beta chains showed more clonal expansion and lower generation probabilities than non-associated chains that were equally common. Across donors, most TCR sequences were observed very rarely, whereas some public TCRs were present in many individuals. Only TCR beta chains were sequenced in this cohort, and the absence of alpha or paired-chain data limited detectable features. A further reported finding was that TCR beta sequences accurately predicted the HLA-A and HLA-B alleles for most subjects in the first cohort. The only immune exposure information available for the cohort was CMV serostatus. In an earlier analysis of some 550 of the donors, most TCR beta V segments were observed in productive rearrangements about 87% or about 30% of the time, broadly matching IMGT annotations. According to a later analysis, parvovirus B19, influenza, CMV and Epstein-Barr virus appeared linked to several top co-occurrence clusters. Because some donors lacked HLA typing at each locus, the association tests relied only on the typed subset. According to the authors, the approach could potentially be generalized to other disease states and immunological phenotypes. In vitro tests confirmed that a few of the cytomegalovirus-associated TCR beta chains recognize cytomegalovirus antigens. According to a later analysis, most CMV-associated TCR beta chains appeared to be HLA-restricted, and the HLA associations seemed to be driven largely by CMV exposure. A later genetic analysis associated a missense DCLRE1C variant with V-gene and J-gene trimming of TCR beta chains, and an independent cohort replicated the association. Linkage disequilibrium might explain the correlated functional status among segregating V segments, but an unknown experimental factor could not be ruled out. In both the original and validation cohorts, the classifier was reported to diagnose cytomegalovirus status with high specificity and sensitivity. In a later analysis, the rate of TCR association differed among HLA loci, with DRB1 alleles having the most associated TCRs and HLA-C alleles having the fewest. A group of highly shared sequence variants was considered likely to be a technical artifact of the sequencing pipeline. Compared with the 666-donor mean, donors in an Asian-associated ancestry cluster had fewer N-insertions in productive TCRs, according to a later genetic analysis. In the study, about 150 TCR beta chains were listed as associated with cytomegalovirus. Specific HLA alleles were associated with 15,000 to 20,000 TCR beta sequences at a false discovery rate of 0.05 in a later analysis.

On this clone: Its recognized antigen is unknown. One junction end disagrees with the germline gene, perhaps due to a read error.

In total, just over 650 healthy bone marrow donors made up the cohort. At the time of sampling, all cohort members were nominally healthy, though unrecorded immune exposures were likely present. The donor was CMV seronegative and was included in the group of 352 seronegative cohort members. Every donor gave a peripheral blood sample, and the peripheral blood mononuclear cells from that sample were used for TCR beta sequencing. The Qiagen DNeasy Blood Extraction Kit was used to extract genomic DNA from the blood cell samples. Receptors were amplified or captured by the immunoSEQ multiplex PCR assay. The multiplex PCR relied on a mix of 60 forward primers for TCR Vbeta segments and 13 reverse primers for TCR Jbeta segments. The CDR3 region of rearranged TCR beta genes was amplified from genomic DNA with a multiplex PCR assay. Amplified TCR beta libraries were sequenced as 87-base-pair reads on the Illumina HiSeq System. The authors' analysis ran thus. A later analysis counted tens of millions of unique TCR beta chains across the 666 repertoires, and 9 million to 14 million of these chains were shared by at least two donors. Raw reads were error-corrected and collapsed into unique sequences by a nearest-neighbor algorithm in which closely related sequences were merged to remove PCR and sequencing errors. V, D and J gene segments were assigned by aligning CDR3 sequences to IMGT reference sequences. Each retained sequence needed at least a six-nucleotide match to both a V gene segment and a J gene segment. A rearrangement counted as productive if the CDR3 had no stop codons and remained in frame with V and J, and every other rearrangement counted as non-productive. Following IMGT convention, CDR3 was defined as the stretch from the second conserved V-encoded cysteine up to the conserved J-encoded phenylalanine. In an earlier analysis of 500 to 650 of the donors, sequences lacking an unambiguous match to a single V gene segment were excluded. In an earlier analysis of 450 to 700 of the donors, V segments were called functional above 56.7% productive rearrangements and were called segregating when the between-donor standard deviation exceeded 5%. To diagnose cytomegalovirus status from the catalog of TCR beta chain sequences, a statistical classification framework was built. V and J gene assignment, in a later analysis, came from comparing TCR nucleotide sequences with IMGT/GENE-DB human TR gene sequences. In a later analysis, CDR3 sequences and most-parsimonious VDJ recombination scenarios were assigned using the TCRdist pipeline. In a later analysis, each TCR beta chain was defined by its CDR3 amino acid sequence together with its V-gene family, and reads without a unique V-gene family were excluded. A later analysis removed 550 to 700 highly shared, low-generation-probability nucleotide sequences to deal with suspected cross-contamination and a sequencing artifact. In a later analysis, a clonal expansion index was calculated for each public chain from normalized within-repertoire ranks of inferred template counts. A later analysis computed generation probabilities with a VDJ recombination model fitted to out-of-frame rearrangements, and checked the results against IGoR. In a later analysis, TCR-TCR, TCR-HLA and TCR-CMV co-occurrence was scored with hypergeometric tests, and a repertoire-size bias correction was applied to TCR pairs. A later analysis estimated false discovery rates by permuting HLA or CMV assignments 20 times. In a later analysis, co-occurring TCRs were grouped using DBSCAN, and TCRdist sequence similarity was added for clustering within HLA-allele-positive subsets. Co-occurrence clustering excluded repertoires with fewer than 30,000 or more than 120,000 public chains, plus five with anomalous nucleotide sharing. TCRdb mirrors the immuneACCESS table, restricted to in-frame sequences. Some clones are absent from its copies; in checked studies, under half trace to an unresolved V gene, and the reason for the others is unknown. From that table come the V and J calls and clone size; the DNA was used to work out D and trimming. Counted in this sample were over 150,000 clones; roughly 74% of them appeared once. Approximately 2.6% of the sample rests with the top ten.

Sequencing was done on a sample of PBMCs. This TCR was sampled from a man aged 18 to 35 in good health and CMV-seronegative.

The DNA is TGTGCTAGCAGCTTGGGGAGCGGGGGTATGGAGACCCAGTACTTC. Its translation reads: CASSLGSGGMETQYF. The chain is assembled from TRBV7-7 and TRBJ2-5; TRBD2 agrees with 8 junctional bases. The germline V gene (reference sequence) sets CDR1 to SSHAT and CDR2 to FNYEAQ. The CDR3 holds 15 amino acids from the cysteine to the phenylalanine. Just the 45-base CDR3 DNA is kept, in frame starting at base 1.